This is a list of T cell receptor beta chains from one sample in a study of blood T cell repertoires in COVID-19. Some clones are missing from TCRdb's copy, which holds only in-frame ones; the method was immunoSEQ multiplex PCR. This table holds around 62,000 clones, more than 75% found once. Sequenced: peripheral blood. Receptors originate from a human donor in a cohort sampled during active COVID-19. The CDR3 runs from the conserved cysteine through the conserved F or W. The order of the fields is V gene, D gene, clone size, J gene, CDR3 protein, CDR3 DNA. The D gene is left open where the match is weak. Size is omitted from some rows. Given values are once, few, many or a class for expanded clones.

V gene: TRBV6-1
D gene: NA
clone size: few
J gene: TRBJ2-7
CDR3 protein: CASSEAPSSGYEQYF
CDR3 DNA: TGTGCCAGCAGTGAAGCCCCGTCCTCAGGTTACGAGCAGTACTTC

V gene: TRBV4-3
D gene: TRBD1
clone size: NA
J gene: TRBJ1-6
CDR3 protein: CASSQKDRVGDRDGSPLHF
CDR3 DNA: TGCGCCAGCAGCCAAAAGGACCGAGTAGGGGACAGGGATGGTTCACCCCTCCACTTT

V gene: TRBV27
D gene: NA
clone size: NA
J gene: TRBJ2-2
CDR3 protein: CASRPQGLGNTGELFF
CDR3 DNA: TGTGCCAGCAGGCCTCAGGGGCTTGGGAACACCGGGGAGCTGTTTTTT

V gene: TRBV6-5
D gene: TRBD1
clone size: NA
J gene: TRBJ1-2
CDR3 protein: CASSLDRAGYTF
CDR3 DNA: TGTGCCAGCAGCCTAGACAGGGCTGGCTACACCTTC

V gene: TRBV7-9
D gene: TRBD2
clone size: NA
J gene: TRBJ2-3
CDR3 protein: CASSFGTSGGAGTDTQYF
CDR3 DNA: TGTGCCAGCAGCTTTGGGACTAGCGGGGGGGCCGGGACAGATACGCAGTATTTT

V gene: TRBV19
D gene: NA
clone size: NA
J gene: TRBJ2-7
CDR3 protein: CASSMGSTYVYEQYF
CDR3 DNA: TGTGCCAGTTCCATGGGGAGCACCTACGTTTACGAGCAGTACTTC

V gene: TRBV19
D gene: NA
clone size: NA
J gene: TRBJ1-2
CDR3 protein: CASGIDNSNYGYTF
CDR3 DNA: TGTGCCAGTGGGATAGACAACTCTAACTATGGCTACACCTTC

V gene: TRBV9
D gene: NA
clone size: NA
J gene: TRBJ2-2
CDR3 protein: CASSVAGYTGELFF
CDR3 DNA: TGTGCCAGCAGCGTAGCCGGGTACACCGGGGAGCTGTTTTTT

V gene: TRBV30
D gene: TRBD1
clone size: once
J gene: TRBJ2-3
CDR3 protein: CAWRVGTGAAAQYF
CDR3 DNA: TGTGCCTGGAGGGTAGGGACAGGGGCAGCGGCGCAGTATTTT

V gene: TRBV4-3
D gene: TRBD2
clone size: NA
J gene: TRBJ2-1
CDR3 protein: CASSQDGGGNEQFF
CDR3 DNA: TGCGCCAGCAGCCAAGATGGGGGGGGCAATGAGCAGTTCTTC

V gene: TRBV4-3
D gene: NA
clone size: NA
J gene: TRBJ2-2
CDR3 protein: CASSPGSSGELFF
CDR3 DNA: TGCGCCAGCAGCCCGGGGTCCTCCGGGGAGCTGTTTTTT

V gene: TRBV7-2
D gene: NA
clone size: NA
J gene: TRBJ1-5
CDR3 protein: CASSSGVNQPQHF
CDR3 DNA: TGTGCCAGCAGCTCAGGGGTTAATCAGCCCCAGCATTTT

V gene: TRBV11-2
D gene: NA
clone size: NA
J gene: TRBJ2-7
CDR3 protein: CASSWGVLSYEQYF
CDR3 DNA: TGTGCCAGCAGCTGGGGGGTCCTCTCCTACGAGCAGTACTTC

V gene: TRBV19
D gene: NA
clone size: NA
J gene: TRBJ1-2
CDR3 protein: CASSHGLWDGYTF
CDR3 DNA: TGTGCCAGTAGTCACGGACTTTGGGATGGCTACACCTTC

V gene: TRBV6-1
D gene: TRBD1
clone size: NA
J gene: TRBJ1-4
CDR3 protein: CASSELFGTGNEKLFF
CDR3 DNA: TGTGCCAGCAGTGAACTGTTTGGGACAGGGAATGAAAAACTGTTTTTT

V gene: TRBV28
D gene: NA
clone size: NA
J gene: TRBJ1-5
CDR3 protein: CASKGQGWVNQPQHF
CDR3 DNA: TGTGCCAGCAAGGGCCAGGGATGGGTCAATCAGCCCCAGCATTTT

V gene: TRBV28
D gene: NA
clone size: NA
J gene: TRBJ2-7
CDR3 protein: CASSFHGNSYEQYF
CDR3 DNA: TGTGCCAGCAGTTTTCACGGGAACTCCTACGAGCAGTACTTC

V gene: TRBV11-2
D gene: NA
clone size: NA
J gene: TRBJ2-7
CDR3 protein: CASSRRAQGTEQYF
CDR3 DNA: TGTGCCAGCAGCCGACGGGCGCAGGGGACCGAGCAGTACTTC

V gene: TRBV27
D gene: NA
clone size: NA
J gene: TRBJ2-7
CDR3 protein: CASSLSSGGTVDHEQYF
CDR3 DNA: TGTGCCAGCAGTTTATCGTCTGGGGGGACGGTCGACCACGAGCAGTACTTC

V gene: TRBV11-2
D gene: NA
clone size: NA
J gene: TRBJ1-1
CDR3 protein: CSGAEVAFF
CDR3 DNA: TGCAGCGGGGCTGAGGTGGCTTTCTTT

V gene: TRBV3-1/TRBV3-2
D gene: TRBD1
clone size: NA
J gene: TRBJ1-4
CDR3 protein: CASSQGQGYSTSSEKLFF
CDR3 DNA: TGTGCCAGCAGCCAGGGACAGGGATACTCTACTTCCAGTGAAAAACTGTTTTTT

V gene: TRBV4-1
D gene: TRBD1
clone size: NA
J gene: TRBJ2-2
CDR3 protein: CASSQGTGSGELFF
CDR3 DNA: TGCGCCAGCAGCCAAGGGACAGGGTCCGGGGAGCTGTTTTTT